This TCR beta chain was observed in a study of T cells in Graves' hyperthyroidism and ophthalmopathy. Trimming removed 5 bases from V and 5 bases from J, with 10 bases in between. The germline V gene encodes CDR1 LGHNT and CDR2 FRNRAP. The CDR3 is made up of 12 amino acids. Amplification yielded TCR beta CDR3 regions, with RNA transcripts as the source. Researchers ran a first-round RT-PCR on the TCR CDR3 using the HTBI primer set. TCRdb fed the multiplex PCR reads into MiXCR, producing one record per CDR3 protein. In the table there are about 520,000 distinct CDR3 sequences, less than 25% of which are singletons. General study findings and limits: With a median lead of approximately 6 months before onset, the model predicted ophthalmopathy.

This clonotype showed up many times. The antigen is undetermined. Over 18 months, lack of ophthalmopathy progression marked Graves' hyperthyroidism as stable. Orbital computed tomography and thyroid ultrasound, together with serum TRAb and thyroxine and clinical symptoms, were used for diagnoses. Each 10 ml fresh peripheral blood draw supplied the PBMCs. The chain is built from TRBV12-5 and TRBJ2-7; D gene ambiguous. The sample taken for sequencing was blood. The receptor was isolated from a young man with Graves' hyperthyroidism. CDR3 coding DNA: TGTGCTAGTGGTCGCCTTGGGGACGAGCAGTACTTC. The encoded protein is CASGRLGDEQYF. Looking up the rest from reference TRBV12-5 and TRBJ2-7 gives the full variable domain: DARVTQTPRHKVTEMGQEVTMRCQPILGHNTVFWYRQTMMQGLELLAYFRNRAPLDDSGMPKDRFSAEMPDATLATLKIQPSEPRDSAVYFCASGRLGDEQYFGPGTRLTVT.